This entry describes one TCR beta chain. What it binds is unknown. The data are from a study of monozygotic twins with inflammatory bowel disease. Study observations and caveats: Added variability in patient repertoires may stem from differing immunosuppressive treatments. Among twins, concordant and discordant pairs did not differ in repertoire similarity, possibly from limited power.

The V gene's germline CDR1 is SEHNR and CDR2 FQNEAQ (reference sequence). The CDR3 contains 13 residues. TCRdb reanalyzed the 5' RACE reads, giving one entry per CDR3 protein sequence and no DNA. The sample data list over 350,000 distinct CDR3 sequences. Donors each contributed one blood sample measuring 2 to 2.5 ml. The chain couples TRBV7-9 to TRBJ1-1; TCRdb's assignment of TRBD1 cannot be checked, as there is no DNA. Sequenced sample: blood. This TCR was sampled from a human donor with ulcerative colitis or Crohn's disease, or a healthy co-twin of an affected twin (not recorded which). CDR3 in amino acids: CASSPPAGAEAFF.